This T cell receptor beta chain was captured in a study of memory CD4+ T cells and cytomegalovirus serostatus. Single viable CD3+CD4+CD8-CD45RO+ cells were sorted as the memory CD4+ T cells. Assay used: immunoSEQ multiplex PCR; TCRdb lists only in-frame clones, some missing. The sample holds fewer than 50,000 clones, over 65% seen once. What was sequenced was memory CD4+ T cells from blood. The receptor was isolated from an adult in good health and CMV-seronegative.

The CDR3 sequence is CASSLEEERFSGANVLTF. CDR3 nucleotides: TGCGCCAGCAGCTTGGAGGAAGAGCGCTTCTCTGGGGCCAACGTCCTGACTTTC. The rearrangement links TRBV5-1 to TRBJ2-6; D is unclear. V lost 0 bases and J lost 0, with 13 bases in between. Germline V CDR1 and CDR2: SGHRS, YFSETQ. The CDR3 length is 18 residues. Together with reference TRBV5-1 and TRBJ2-6, the CDR3 gives the full variable domain: KAGVTQTPRYLIKTRGQQVTLSCSPISGHRSVSWYQQTPGQGLQFLFEYFSETQRNKGNFPGRFSGRQFSNSRSEMNVSTLELGDSALYLCASSLEEERFSGANVLTFGAGSRLTVL.